This T cell receptor beta chain was identified during a study of blood T cells in healthy people across ages. V was clipped by 7 bases and J by 7 bases; unmatched bases: 9. Germline V gene sequence: CDR1 SQVTM, CDR2 ANQGSEA. This CDR3 region has 12 residues. A second PCR of roughly 7 to 11 cycles used a sample-barcoded 5' primer and a J-beta primer mix. Using its own MiXCR run on the 5' RACE reads, TCRdb lists one record per CDR3 protein. Found here are about 680,000 distinct CDR3 sequences, approximately 50% of them singletons; the top ten hold under 35%. Sequencing input: blood. The V and J genes are TRBV29-1 and TRBJ2-5; 7 bases match TRBD1. This clonotype was sampled from a woman in her sixties in good health. CDR3 sequence reads: CSAGTAVGTQYF. CDR3 nucleotides: TGCAGCGCAGGGACAGCCGTCGGGACCCAGTACTTC. The full variable domain, completed using reference TRBV29-1 and TRBJ2-5, is SAVISQKPSRDICQRGTSLTIQCQVDSQVTMMFWYRQQPGQSLTLIATANQGSEATYESGFVIDKFPISRPNLTFSTLTVSNMSPEDSSIYLCSAGTAVGTQYFGPGTRLLVL.